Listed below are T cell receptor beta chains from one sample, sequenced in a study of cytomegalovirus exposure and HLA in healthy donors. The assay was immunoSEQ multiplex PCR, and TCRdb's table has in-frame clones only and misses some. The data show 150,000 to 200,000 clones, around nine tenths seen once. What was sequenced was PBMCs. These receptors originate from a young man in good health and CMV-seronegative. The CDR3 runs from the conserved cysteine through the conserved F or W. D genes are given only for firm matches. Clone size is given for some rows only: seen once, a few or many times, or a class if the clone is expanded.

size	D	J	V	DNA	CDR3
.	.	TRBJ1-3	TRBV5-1	TGCGCCAGCAGCCCGGGGACACAGGGAAACACCATATATTTT	CASSPGTQGNTIYF
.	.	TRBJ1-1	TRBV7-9	TGTGCCAGCAGCCTACAGGGGAACACTGAAGCTTTCTTT	CASSLQGNTEAFF
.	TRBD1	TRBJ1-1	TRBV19	TGTGCCAGTAGGACAGGGGAGGGTGTGGGCACTGAAGCTTTCTTT	CASRTGEGVGTEAFF
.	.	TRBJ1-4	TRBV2	TGTGCCAGCATATTACGCGGTGACGGAAATGAAAAACTGTTTTTT	CASILRGDGNEKLFF
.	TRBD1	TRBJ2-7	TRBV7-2	TGTGCCAGCAGCATACAGGGGCAGGGCGTTTACGAGCAGTACTTC	CASSIQGQGVYEQYF
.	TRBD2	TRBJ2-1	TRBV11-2	TGTGCCAGCAGCTTAGATGGCGGGAGGGCCTTCAATGAGCAGTTCTTC	CASSLDGGRAFNEQFF
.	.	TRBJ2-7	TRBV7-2	TGTGCCAGCAGCTTACAGGGGTCATCCACCTACGAGCAGTACTTC	CASSLQGSSTYEQYF
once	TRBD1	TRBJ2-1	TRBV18	TGTGCCAGCTCATCAGGACAGGGGGCCTACAATGAGCAGTTCTTC	CASSSGQGAYNEQFF
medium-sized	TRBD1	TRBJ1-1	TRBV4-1	TGCGCCAGCAGCTTCGGGGGACAGGGGACGACTGAAGCTTTCTTT	CASSFGGQGTTEAFF
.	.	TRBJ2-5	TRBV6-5	TGTGCCAGCAGCCCAGGGATCCAGTCCCAAGAGACCCAGTACTTC	CASSPGIQSQETQYF
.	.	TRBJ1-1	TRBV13	TGTGCCAGCATGGAGGGAGGCGACACTGAAGCTTTCTTT	CASMEGGDTEAFF
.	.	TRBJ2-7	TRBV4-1	TGCGCCAGCAGCCGGGGGGATCCCCCCAACGAGCAGTACTTC	CASSRGDPPNEQYF
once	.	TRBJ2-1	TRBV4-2	TGTGCCAGCAGCCAAGATTACTACCGGAAAAACTACAATGAGCAGTTCTTC	CASSQDYYRKNYNEQFF
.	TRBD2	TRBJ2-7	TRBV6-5	TGTGCCAGCAGTTACTCCAGGGATAGCGGGTACGAGCAGTACTTC	CASSYSRDSGYEQYF
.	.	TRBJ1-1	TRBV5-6	TGTGCCAGCAGCCCCGGGTTTGACGGAACTGAAGCTTTCTTT	CASSPGFDGTEAFF
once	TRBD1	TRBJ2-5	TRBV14	TGTGCCAGCAGCCACATGACAGGGCTAGAGACCCAGTACTTC	CASSHMTGLETQYF
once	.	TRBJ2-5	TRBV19	TGTGCCAGCTTGGGGGGAAAGACCCAGTACTTC	CASLGGKTQYF
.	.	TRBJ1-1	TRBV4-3	TGCGCCAGCAGCCAAGTAACCGGACAGTCCACTGAAGCTTTCTTT	CASSQVTGQSTEAFF
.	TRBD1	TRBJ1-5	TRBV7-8	TGTGCCAGCAGCTCGGGACAGGGGCGCAATCAGCCCCAGCATTTT	CASSSGQGRNQPQHF
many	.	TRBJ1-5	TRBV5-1	TGCGCCAGCAGGTCTCCGCCCCAGCATTTT	CASRSPPQHF
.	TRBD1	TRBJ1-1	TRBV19	TGTGCCAGTAGTAGAGGACAGGGAAGGAACACTGAAGCTTTCTTT	CASSRGQGRNTEAFF
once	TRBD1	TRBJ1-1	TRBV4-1	TGCGCCAGCAGCCAACAGGGGGCAACAAACACTGAAGCTTTCTTT	CASSQQGATNTEAFF
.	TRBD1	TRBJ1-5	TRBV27	TGTGCCAGCAGTGCGACCCACGGGACAGGATTTTATAGCAATCAGCCCCAGCATTTT	CASSATHGTGFYSNQPQHF
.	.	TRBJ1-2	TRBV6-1	TGTGCCAGCAGTGAAACAAGCTATGGCTACACCTTC	CASSETSYGYTF
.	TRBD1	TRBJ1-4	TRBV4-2	TGTGCCAGCAGCCGGAATGACAGGGGTGGCGAAAAACTGTTTTTT	CASSRNDRGGEKLFF
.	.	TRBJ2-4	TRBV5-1	TGCGCCAGCAGCGGTACAGAATCAACGGTAGCCAAAAACATTCAGTACTTC	CASSGTESTVAKNIQYF
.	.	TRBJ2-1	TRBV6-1	TGTGCCAGCAACCCCTTGGGAGGCTCCTACAATGAGCAGTTCTTC	CASNPLGGSYNEQFF
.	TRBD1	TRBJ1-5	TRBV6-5	TGTGCCAGCAGTTACTCGAGCCAGGGGGCTAATCAGCCCCAGCATTTT	CASSYSSQGANQPQHF
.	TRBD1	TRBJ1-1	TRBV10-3	TGTGCCATCAGTACAGGGGGCGGCACTGAAGCTTTCTTT	CAISTGGGTEAFF
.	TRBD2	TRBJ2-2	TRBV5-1	TGCGCCAGCAGCTCTCCGGGACTAGCGGGTGCCGGGGAGCTGTTTTTT	CASSSPGLAGAGELFF
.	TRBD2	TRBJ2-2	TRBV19	TGTGCCAGTAGTCCAAAGGGAGCGGGAGGGCCCGGGGAGCTGTTTTTT	CASSPKGAGGPGELFF
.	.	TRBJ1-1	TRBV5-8	TGTGCCAGCAGCGAGGGGGAGAACACTGAAGCTTTCTTT	CASSEGENTEAFF
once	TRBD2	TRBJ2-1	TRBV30	TGTGCCTGGACTAGCGGGGGGGATGAGCAGTTCTTC	CAWTSGGDEQFF
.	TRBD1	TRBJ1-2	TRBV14	TGTGCCAGCAGCCTACAGGGGCTATATGGCTACACCTTC	CASSLQGLYGYTF
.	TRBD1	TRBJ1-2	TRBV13	TGTGCCAGCAGTCAAGGACAGGGGACAAACTATGGCTACACCTTC	CASSQGQGTNYGYTF
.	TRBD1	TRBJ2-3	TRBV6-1	TGTGCCAGCAGTGAAGCGCCCAGGGGGCGAGGTGGGACAGATACGCAGTATTTT	CASSEAPRGRGGTDTQYF
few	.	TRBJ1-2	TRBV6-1	TGTGCCAGCAGTGTGACAGGAGGAGGCTACACCTTC	CASSVTGGGYTF
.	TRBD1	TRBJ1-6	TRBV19	TGTGCCAGTAGTGGGACAGGGGGTAAGTCACCCCTCCACTTT	CASSGTGGKSPLHF
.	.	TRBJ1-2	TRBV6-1	TGTGCCAGCAAATCGGGGGAGGGTAGCGGCTACACCTTC	CASKSGEGSGYTF
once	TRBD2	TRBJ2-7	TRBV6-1	TGTGCCAGCAGTTTGCGGGAGTACGACGAGCAGTACTTC	CASSLREYDEQYF
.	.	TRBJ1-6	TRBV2	TGTGCCAGCACCCCGAGGGGGGGCTATAATTCACCCCTCCACTTT	CASTPRGGYNSPLHF
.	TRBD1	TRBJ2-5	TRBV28	TGTGCCAGCAGTCTGTACAGGGGGGATCCGGGAGAGACCCAGTACTTC	CASSLYRGDPGETQYF
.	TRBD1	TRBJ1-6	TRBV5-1	TGCGCCAGCAGCGAGGAGGGACAGGGGTATACACCCCTCCACTTT	CASSEEGQGYTPLHF
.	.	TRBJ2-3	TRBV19	TGTGCCAGTATTGGCAGGGACACAGATACGCAGTATTTT	CASIGRDTDTQYF
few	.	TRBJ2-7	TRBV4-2	TGTGCCAGCAGCCTGGCGGAGGGGAGCGAGCAGTACTTC	CASSLAEGSEQYF
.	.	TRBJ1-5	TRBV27	TGTGCCAACTATGTTGGAGGAGATCAGCCCCAGCATTTT	CANYVGGDQPQHF
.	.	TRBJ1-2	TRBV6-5	TGTGCCAGCAGTTACTCGGCGACAGCCTATGGCTACACCTTC	CASSYSATAYGYTF
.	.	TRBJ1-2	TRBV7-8	TGTGCCAGCAGCTTAGACAATAACTATGGCTACACCTTC	CASSLDNNYGYTF
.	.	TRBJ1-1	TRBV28	TGTGCCAGCAGTGAAAGGGGTCTGAACACTGAAGCTTTCTTT	CASSERGLNTEAFF
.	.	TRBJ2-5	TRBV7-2	TGTGCCAGCAGCTTAGGGCGGGGAGGGGGAGAGACCCAGTACTTC	CASSLGRGGGETQYF
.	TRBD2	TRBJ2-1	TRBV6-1	TGTGCCAGCAGTGAAGAGGTAGCGGGGGGTAATGAGCAGTTCTTC	CASSEEVAGGNEQFF
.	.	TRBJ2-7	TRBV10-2	TGCGCCAGCAGTGAGCCGGTCACCCCCGAGCAGTACTTC	CASSEPVTPEQYF
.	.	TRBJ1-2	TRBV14	TGTGCCAGCAGCCAAGCGGGGATCTATGGCTACACCTTC	CASSQAGIYGYTF
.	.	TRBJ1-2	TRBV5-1	TGCGCCAGCAGCTTGGGACGGGGGGTGGACTATGGCTACACCTTC	CASSLGRGVDYGYTF